The 18 T cell receptor beta chains below all came from one sample that was sequenced in a study of shared clonotypes between healthy human individuals. Libraries were prepared by immunoSEQ multiplex PCR; TCRdb keeps only in-frame clonotypes and omits some of them. The table lists some 380,000 clones, 95% to 97% of them singletons. The material sequenced was memory CD8+ T cells sorted from blood. Subset specified: CD45RO+ cells pooled with CCR7-negative TemRA cells. Every receptor here comes from a man under 40 in good health.

The V call is TRBV6-5, the J call TRBJ1-3; no definite D call. This CDR3 is built from 13 residues. Trimming shortened V by 6 bases and J by 4 bases, and 10 bases separated the two germline ends. Per the germline V gene, CDR1 is MNHEY and CDR2 is SVGAGI. This chain's CDR3 is CASSRRSGNTIYF. In DNA, the CDR3 is TGTGCCAGCAGCCGAAGATCAGGAAACACCATATATTTT.

The count of this clone is one. V is TRBV2 and J is TRBJ1-5, with D possibly being TRBD1 (5 bases). V lost 4 bases, J lost 5 bases, and 18 bases lay in between. Germline values: CDR1 SNHLY, CDR2 FYNNEI. The length of the CDR3 is 16 residues. The CDR3 sequence is CASSASPGRRDQPQHF. The CDR3 nucleotides are TGTGCCAGCAGTGCCTCCCCGGGACGGAGGGATCAGCCCCAGCATTTT.

The V and J genes are TRBV2 and TRBJ1-2; D gene ambiguous. Germline CDR1 and CDR2: SNHLY and FYNNEI. The CDR3 covers 15 residues. Trimming pared 10 bases from V and 1 base from J, leaving 19 bases between. The CDR3 spells CATMEGEPVNYGYTF. The CDR3 coding sequence is TGTGCCACCATGGAAGGCGAGCCTGTTAACTATGGCTACACCTTC.

The chain employs TRBV21-1 and TRBJ2-7; no check of the table's D call, TRBD1, against the DNA was made. TRBV21-1 is marked as a pseudogene. The CDR3 is 15 residues long. The CDR3 loop is CASCARGGRTYEQYF. The CDR3 DNA follows: TGTGCCAGCTGTGCGAGAGGGGGCAGAACCTACGAGCAGTACTTC.

The gene calls are TRBV27 and TRBJ2-5, with a possible D match to TRBD2 (5 bases). This CDR3 region has 13 residues. The germline CDR1 and CDR2 sequences are MNHEY and SMNVEV (reference sequence). V was cut by 6 bases and J by 5 bases, with 13 bases left in between. In DNA form, the CDR3 reads TGTGCCAGCAGCCGACTATTCCCGGAGACCCAGTACTTC. This gives the protein CASSRLFPETQYF.

In its sample, this clone was seen a few times. V is TRBV30 and J is TRBJ2-4; D unclear. Germline loops: CDR1 GTSNPN, CDR2 SVGIG (reference sequence). The V end lost 3 bases, the J end lost 0 bases, and 15 bases lay between the germline ends. The CDR3 is 16 amino acids. DNA of the CDR3: TGTGCCTGGAGCGGCACCCCGAGAGTAGCCAAAAACATTCAGTACTTC. It specifies CAWSGTPRVAKNIQYF.

CDR3 bases: TGTGCCAGCAGTGAGGGCAGGACTGAAGCTTTCTTT. It is translated as CASSEGRTEAFF. The gene calls are TRBV25-1 and TRBJ1-1; D is unclear. The V end lost 3 bases, the J end lost 5 bases, and 7 bases lay between the germline ends. Germline lookup yields CDR1 MGHDK and CDR2 SYGVNS. CDR3 length: 12 amino acids.

The rearrangement joins TRBV6-1 to TRBJ2-1, with TRBD2 as a possible D gene (5 bases). Looked up from germline, CDR1 is MNHNS and CDR2 is SASEGT. This CDR3 is built from 11 residues. V shed 10 bases and J shed 3 bases, with 7 bases lying between them. In DNA, the CDR3 is TGTGCCACCGACTACTACAATGAGCAGTTCTTC. Its protein product is CATDYYNEQFF.

The CDR3 sequence: CASGNRGGIYEQYF. The CDR3 DNA is TGTGCCAGCGGAAACAGGGGAGGCATCTACGAGCAGTACTTC. The gene calls are TRBV27 and TRBJ2-7, with TRBD1 as a possible D gene (7 bases). The CDR3 runs to 14 residues. Germline assignment: CDR1 MNHEY and CDR2 SMNVEV (reference sequence). V was clipped by 8 bases and J by 3 bases, with 17 bases between them.

The rearrangement joins TRBV5-8 to TRBJ2-3; perhaps D is TRBD1 or TRBD2 (5 bases each). The V gene lost 2 bases and the J gene lost 1 base, with 8 bases spanning the gap. Germline CDR1 is SGHTS and CDR2 is YDEGEE. CDR3 length: 14 amino acids. The CDR3 sequence: CASSLRGGTDTQYF. In DNA form, the CDR3 reads TGTGCCAGCAGCTTAAGGGGAGGCACAGATACGCAGTATTTT. Looking up the rest from reference TRBV5-8 and TRBJ2-3 gives the full variable domain: EAGVTQSPTHLIKTRGQQATLRCSPISGHTSVYWYQQALGLGLQFLLWYDEGEERNRGNFPPRFSGRQFPNYSSELNVNALELEDSALYLCASSLRGGTDTQYFGPGTRLTVL.

The chain combines TRBV29-1 with TRBJ1-4; D is possibly TRBD1 (5 bases). The CDR3 consists of 12 residues. V gave up 1 base and J gave up 7 bases, with 7 bases separating them. Germline CDR1 is SQVTM and CDR2 is ANQGSEA. The CDR3 protein is CSVEGGAEKLFF. The DNA for the CDR3 is TGCAGCGTTGAAGGGGGCGCTGAAAAACTGTTTTTT.

The V gene is TRBV2, the J gene TRBJ2-3; 12 bases map to TRBD1. The CDR3 has 15 residues. Germline CDR1 is SNHLY and CDR2 is FYNNEI. Trimming took 7 bases from V and 5 from J; bases not matched to a gene: 7. As DNA, the CDR3 is TGTGCCAGCATTAGGGACAGGGGGCATGGAGATACGCAGTATTTT. Its translation: CASIRDRGHGDTQYF.

This rearrangement joins TRBV7-9 to TRBJ2-7; 9 bases are shared with TRBD1. CDR3 size: 14 residues. J was trimmed by 9 bases and V by 8 bases; bases with no gene match: 14. The germline V gene has CDR1 SEHNR and CDR2 FQNEAQ (reference sequence). The CDR3 bases are TGTGCCAGCGGAAAGGGACAGGGAGGGGTTGGGCAGTACTTC. This codes for CASGKGQGGVGQYF.

This chain uses TRBV2 with TRBJ2-5; the match to TRBD2 covers 12 bases. The CDR3 is 14 amino acids. V was pared by 6 bases and J by 5 bases, with 4 bases of the junction left unmatched. CDR1 and CDR2 from the germline V gene are SNHLY and FYNNEI. CDR3 DNA: TGTGCCAGCAGGGGACTAGCGGGTGGGGAGACCCAGTACTTC. Amino acids: CASRGLAGGETQYF.

The gene calls are TRBV29-1 and TRBJ2-7; 9 bases are a match to TRBD2. The length of the CDR3 is 13 residues. V lost 7 bases and J lost 6; bases outside the gene matches: 10. The V gene's germline CDR1 is SQVTM and CDR2 ANQGSEA. DNA for the CDR3: TGCAGCGCTCCCTGGACTAGCGAGGCCGAGCAGTACTTC. It is translated as CSAPWTSEAEQYF.

As concerns this clone: The same CDR3 can be traced to other DNA sequences in this sample. CDR3 protein: CASSEAGTGNTIYF. Written as DNA, the CDR3 is TGTGCCAGCAGTGAAGCAGGGACTGGAAACACCATATATTTT. The chain uses TRBV6-1 and TRBJ1-3; D unresolved. Trimming took off 0 bases at V and 2 bases at J, with 5 bases between the two ends. The CDR3 consists of 14 residues. Germline V gene data show CDR1 as MNHNS and CDR2 as SASEGT.

This clone was detected once. V usage is TRBV6-1 and J usage is TRBJ1-6, with 8 bases aligning to TRBD1. After removal of 1 base from V and 8 bases from J, the junction contained 7 bases not matched to a gene. The CDR3 extends over 16 amino acids. CDR1 is MNHNS and CDR2 is SASEGT in the germline V gene. The CDR3 region is CASSEEVRGRDSPLHF. In DNA, the CDR3 is TGTGCCAGCAGTGAAGAGGTCAGGGGGCGCGATTCACCCCTCCACTTT.

This clone was counted once. The chain uses TRBV5-1 and TRBJ2-1, with TRBD2 identical over 8 bases. This CDR3 has 12 amino acids. Germline lookup yields CDR1 SGHRS and CDR2 YFSETQ. J was trimmed by 8 bases and V by 4 bases; bases with no gene match: 2. Here the CDR3 DNA reads TGCGCCAGCAGCGAGCGGGAGTATGAGCAGTTCTTC. As protein: CASSEREYEQFF.